The clone carrying this TCR beta chain was observed a few times. Its cognate antigen is unknown. The sample's treatment: 10-day PBMC culture with coronavirus spike peptide pools or control peptides (ViraFEST assay). Germline lookup yields CDR1 LNHDA and CDR2 SQIVND (reference sequence). There are 17 residues in the CDR3. V was clipped by 3 bases and J by 1 base; unmatched bases: 6. The data belong to a study of vaccination and CD4 T cells after COVID-19. Sequenced with the Oncomine TCR Beta short-read assay was DNA taken from cultured CD4+ T cells. TCRdb independently ran MiXCR on the PCR reads; one entry per CDR3 protein. In the table there are approximately 12,000 distinct CDR3 sequences, more than 35% of which are singletons.

Sequencing input: cultured CD4+ T cells from blood. This receptor was taken from a human donor with COVID-19. The chain is built from TRBV19 and TRBJ1-4; 9 nucleotides agree with TRBD1. The CDR3 coding sequence is TGTGCCAGTAGTATTGCGGGACAGGGTCGAACTAATGAAAAACTGTTTTTT. Translation: CASSIAGQGRTNEKLFF.